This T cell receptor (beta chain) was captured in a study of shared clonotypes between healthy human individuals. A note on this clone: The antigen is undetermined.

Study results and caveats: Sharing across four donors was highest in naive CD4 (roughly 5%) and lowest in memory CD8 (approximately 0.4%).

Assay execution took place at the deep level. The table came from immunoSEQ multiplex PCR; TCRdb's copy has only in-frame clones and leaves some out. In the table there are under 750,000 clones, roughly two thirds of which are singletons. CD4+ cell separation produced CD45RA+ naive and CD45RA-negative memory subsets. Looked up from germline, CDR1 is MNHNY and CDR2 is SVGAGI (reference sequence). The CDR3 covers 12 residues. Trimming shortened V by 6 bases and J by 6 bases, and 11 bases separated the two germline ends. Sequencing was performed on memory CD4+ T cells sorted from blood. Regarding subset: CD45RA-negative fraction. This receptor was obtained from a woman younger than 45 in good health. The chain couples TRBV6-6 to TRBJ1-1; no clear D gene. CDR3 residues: CASSRDIPEAFF. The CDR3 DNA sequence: TGTGCCAGCAGCCGCGATATTCCTGAAGCTTTCTTT.